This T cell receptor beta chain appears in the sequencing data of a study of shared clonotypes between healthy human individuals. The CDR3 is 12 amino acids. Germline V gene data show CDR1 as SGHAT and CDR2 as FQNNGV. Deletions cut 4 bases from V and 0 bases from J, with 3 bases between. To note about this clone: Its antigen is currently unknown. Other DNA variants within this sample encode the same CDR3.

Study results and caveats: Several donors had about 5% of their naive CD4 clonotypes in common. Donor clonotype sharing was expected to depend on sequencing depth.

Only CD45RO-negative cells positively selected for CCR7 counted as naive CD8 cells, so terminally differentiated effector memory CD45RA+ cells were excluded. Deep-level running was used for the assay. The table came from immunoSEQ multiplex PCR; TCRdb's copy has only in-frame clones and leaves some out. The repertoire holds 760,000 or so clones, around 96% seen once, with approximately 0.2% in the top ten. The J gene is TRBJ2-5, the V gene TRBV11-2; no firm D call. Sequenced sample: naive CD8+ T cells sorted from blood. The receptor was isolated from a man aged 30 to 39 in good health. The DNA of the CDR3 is TGTGCCAGCAGCTCGTACCAAGAGACCCAGTACTTC. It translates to CASSSYQETQYF.